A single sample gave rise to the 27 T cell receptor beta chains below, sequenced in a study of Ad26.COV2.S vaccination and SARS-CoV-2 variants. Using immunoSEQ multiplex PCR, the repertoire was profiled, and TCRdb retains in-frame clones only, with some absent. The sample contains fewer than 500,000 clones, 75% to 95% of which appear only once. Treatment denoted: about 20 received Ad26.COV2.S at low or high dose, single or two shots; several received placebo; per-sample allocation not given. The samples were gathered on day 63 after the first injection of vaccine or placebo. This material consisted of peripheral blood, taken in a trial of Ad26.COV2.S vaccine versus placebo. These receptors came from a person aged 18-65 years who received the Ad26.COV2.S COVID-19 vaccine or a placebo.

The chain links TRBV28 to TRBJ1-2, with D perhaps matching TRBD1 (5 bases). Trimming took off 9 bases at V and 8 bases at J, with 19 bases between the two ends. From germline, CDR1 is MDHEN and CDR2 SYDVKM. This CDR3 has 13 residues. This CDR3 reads CAREDSPLRGYTF. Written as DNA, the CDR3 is TGTGCCAGAGAAGACAGCCCCCTCCGCGGCTACACCTTC.

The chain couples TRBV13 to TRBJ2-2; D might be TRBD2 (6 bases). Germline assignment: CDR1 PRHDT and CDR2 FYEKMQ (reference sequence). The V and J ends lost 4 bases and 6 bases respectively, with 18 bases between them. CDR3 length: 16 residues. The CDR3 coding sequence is TGTGCCAGCAGCTCGCCCTGGGGGAGGAGGGCCGGGGAGCTGTTTTTT. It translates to CASSSPWGRRAGELFF.

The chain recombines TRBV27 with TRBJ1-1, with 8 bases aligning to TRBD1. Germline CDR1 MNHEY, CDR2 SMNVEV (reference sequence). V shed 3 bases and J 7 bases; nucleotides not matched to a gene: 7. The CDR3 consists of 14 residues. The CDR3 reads CASSFSDRGSEAFF. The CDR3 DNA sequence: TGTGCCAGCAGTTTTTCCGACAGGGGAAGTGAAGCTTTCTTT.

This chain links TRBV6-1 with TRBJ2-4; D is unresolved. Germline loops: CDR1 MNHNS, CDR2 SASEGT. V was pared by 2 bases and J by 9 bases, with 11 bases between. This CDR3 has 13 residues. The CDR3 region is CASSEIGRSIQYF. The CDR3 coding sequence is TGTGCCAGCAGTGAAATTGGGCGTAGCATTCAGTACTTC.

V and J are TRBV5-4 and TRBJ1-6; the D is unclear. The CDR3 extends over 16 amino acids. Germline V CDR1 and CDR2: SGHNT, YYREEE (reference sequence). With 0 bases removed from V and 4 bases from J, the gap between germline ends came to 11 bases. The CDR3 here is CASSLDLPDYNSPLHF. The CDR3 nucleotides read TGTGCCAGCAGCTTGGATCTTCCCGATTATAATTCACCCCTCCACTTT.

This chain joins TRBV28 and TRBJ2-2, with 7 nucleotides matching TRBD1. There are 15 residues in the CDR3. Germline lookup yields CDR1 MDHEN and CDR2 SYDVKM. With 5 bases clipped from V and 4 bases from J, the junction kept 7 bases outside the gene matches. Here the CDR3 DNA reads TGTGCCAGCAGTCTAGGGGGCTTGGGCACCGGGGAGCTGTTTTTT. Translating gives CASSLGGLGTGELFF.

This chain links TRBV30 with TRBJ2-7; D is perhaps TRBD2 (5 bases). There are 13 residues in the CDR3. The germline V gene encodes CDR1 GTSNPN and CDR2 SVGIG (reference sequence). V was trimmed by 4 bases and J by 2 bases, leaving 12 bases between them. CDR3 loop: CAWMGDATYEQYF. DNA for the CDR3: TGTGCCTGGATGGGAGACGCTACCTACGAGCAGTACTTC.

The CDR3 bases are TGTGCCAGCTCGCATACAGGGACCTCTGGGGCCAACGTCCTGACTTTC. Protein: CASSHTGTSGANVLTF. The J gene is TRBJ2-6, the V gene TRBV7-9; TRBD1 is a possible D gene (6 bases). CDR1 is SEHNR and CDR2 is FQNEAQ in the germline V gene (reference sequence). The CDR3 is 16 residues long. V shed 8 bases and J shed 0 bases, with 14 bases lying between them.

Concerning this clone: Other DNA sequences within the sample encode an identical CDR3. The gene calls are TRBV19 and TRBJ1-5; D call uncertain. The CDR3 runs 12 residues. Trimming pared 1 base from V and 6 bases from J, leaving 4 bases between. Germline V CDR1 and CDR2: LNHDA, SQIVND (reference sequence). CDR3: CASSIGGQPQHF. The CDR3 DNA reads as TGTGCCAGTAGTATAGGCGGTCAGCCCCAGCATTTT.

CDR3 DNA sequence: TGTGCCAGCAGCTTGGCCGGAACGGCCTACGAGCAGTACTTC. Residues: CASSLAGTAYEQYF. The gene calls are TRBV5-5 and TRBJ2-7; no firm D call. CDR1 is SGHKS and CDR2 is YYEKEE in the germline V gene (reference sequence). Trimming shortened V by 0 bases and J by 2 bases, and 9 bases separated the two germline ends. CDR3 size: 14 residues.

The DNA for the CDR3 is TGTGCCAGCAGCTTAGCGCAAGGGAGGGATGGCTACACCTTC. The encoded protein is CASSLAQGRDGYTF. The chain recombines TRBV7-9 with TRBJ1-2; D gene ambiguous. The CDR3 contains 14 residues. CDR1 is SEHNR and CDR2 is FQNEAQ in the germline V gene (reference sequence). V was cut by 0 bases and J by 6 bases, with 11 bases left in between.

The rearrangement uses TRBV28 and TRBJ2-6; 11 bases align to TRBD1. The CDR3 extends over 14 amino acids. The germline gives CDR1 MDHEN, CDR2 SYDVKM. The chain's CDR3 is CGTGGAFGANVLTF. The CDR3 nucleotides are TGTGGGACAGGGGGCGCATTTGGGGCCAACGTCCTGACTTTC.

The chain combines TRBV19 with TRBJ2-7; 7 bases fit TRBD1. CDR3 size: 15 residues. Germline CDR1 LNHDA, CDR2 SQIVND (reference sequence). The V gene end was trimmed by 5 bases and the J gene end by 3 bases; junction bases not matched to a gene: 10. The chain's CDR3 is CASSPTGANLYEQYF. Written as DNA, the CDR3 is TGTGCCAGTAGTCCTACAGGGGCCAACCTCTACGAGCAGTACTTC.

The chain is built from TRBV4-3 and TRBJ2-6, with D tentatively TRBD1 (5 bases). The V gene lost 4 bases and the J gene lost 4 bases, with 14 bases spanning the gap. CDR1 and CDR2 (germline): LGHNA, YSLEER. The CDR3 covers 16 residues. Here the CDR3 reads CASSRQGIRGANVLTF. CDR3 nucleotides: TGCGCCAGCAGCCGCCAGGGAATTCGGGGGGCCAACGTCCTGACTTTC.

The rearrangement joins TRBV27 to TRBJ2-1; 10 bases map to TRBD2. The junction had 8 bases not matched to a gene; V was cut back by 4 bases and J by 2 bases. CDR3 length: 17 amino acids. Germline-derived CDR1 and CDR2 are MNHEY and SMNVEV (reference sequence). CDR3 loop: CASSSSLGLAPYNEQFF. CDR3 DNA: TGTGCCAGCAGTTCATCACTGGGACTAGCGCCCTACAATGAGCAGTTCTTC.

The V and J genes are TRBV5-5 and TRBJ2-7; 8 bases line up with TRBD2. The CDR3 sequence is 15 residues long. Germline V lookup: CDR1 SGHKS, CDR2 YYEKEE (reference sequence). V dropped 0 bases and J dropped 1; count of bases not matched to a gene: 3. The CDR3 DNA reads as TGTGCCAGCAGCTTGGGACTAGCGTTGTCCTACGAGCAGTACTTC. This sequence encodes CASSLGLALSYEQYF. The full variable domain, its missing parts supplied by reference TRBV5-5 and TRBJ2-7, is DAGVTQSPTHLIKTRGQQVTLRCSPISGHKSVSWYQQVLGQGPQFIFQYYEKEERGRGNFPDRFSARQFPNYSSELNVNALLLGDSALYLCASSLGLALSYEQYFGPGTRLTVT.

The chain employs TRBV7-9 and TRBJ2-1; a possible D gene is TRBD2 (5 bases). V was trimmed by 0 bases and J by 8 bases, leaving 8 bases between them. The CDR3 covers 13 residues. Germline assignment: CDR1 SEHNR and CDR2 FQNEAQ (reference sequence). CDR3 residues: CASSLALRDEQFF. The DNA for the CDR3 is TGTGCCAGCAGCTTAGCGTTGAGGGATGAGCAGTTCTTC.

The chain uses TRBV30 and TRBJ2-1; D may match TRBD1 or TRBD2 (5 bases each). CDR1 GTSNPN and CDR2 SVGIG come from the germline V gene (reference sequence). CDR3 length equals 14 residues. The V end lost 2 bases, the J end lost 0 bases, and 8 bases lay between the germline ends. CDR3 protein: CAWSFGGSYNEQFF. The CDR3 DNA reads TGTGCCTGGAGTTTTGGGGGCTCCTACAATGAGCAGTTCTTC.

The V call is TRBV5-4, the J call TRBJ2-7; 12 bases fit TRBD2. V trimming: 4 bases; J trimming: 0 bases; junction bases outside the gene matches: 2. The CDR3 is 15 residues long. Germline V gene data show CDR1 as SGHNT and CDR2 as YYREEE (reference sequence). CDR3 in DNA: TGTGCCAGCAGCCCGACTAGCGGGAGCTCCTACGAGCAGTACTTC. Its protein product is CASSPTSGSSYEQYF.

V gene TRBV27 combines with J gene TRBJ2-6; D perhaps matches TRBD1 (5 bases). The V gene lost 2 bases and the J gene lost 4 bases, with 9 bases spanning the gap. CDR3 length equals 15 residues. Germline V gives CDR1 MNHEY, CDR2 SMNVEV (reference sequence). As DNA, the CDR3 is TGTGCCAGCAGTTTAGTAGGGGCCGGGGCCAACGTCCTGACTTTC. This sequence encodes CASSLVGAGANVLTF.

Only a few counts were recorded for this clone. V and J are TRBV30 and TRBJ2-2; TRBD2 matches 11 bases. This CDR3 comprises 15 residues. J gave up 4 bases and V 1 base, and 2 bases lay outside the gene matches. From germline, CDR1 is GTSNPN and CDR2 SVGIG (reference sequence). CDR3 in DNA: TGTGCCTGGAGTGCCGGGACTAGCGGCACCGGGGAGCTGTTTTTT. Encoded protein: CAWSAGTSGTGELFF. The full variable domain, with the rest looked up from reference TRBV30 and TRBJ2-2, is SQTIHQWPATLVQPVGSPLSLECTVEGTSNPNLYWYRQAAGRGLQLLFYSVGIGQISSEVPQNLSASRPQDRQFILSSKKLLLSDSGFYLCAWSAGTSGTGELFFGEGSRLTVL.

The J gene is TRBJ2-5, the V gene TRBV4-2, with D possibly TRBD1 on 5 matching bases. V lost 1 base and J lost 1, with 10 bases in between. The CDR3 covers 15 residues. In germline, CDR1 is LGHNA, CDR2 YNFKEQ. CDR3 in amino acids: CASSQVGQGQETQYF. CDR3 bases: TGTGCCAGCAGCCAAGTAGGGCAGGGCCAAGAGACCCAGTACTTC.

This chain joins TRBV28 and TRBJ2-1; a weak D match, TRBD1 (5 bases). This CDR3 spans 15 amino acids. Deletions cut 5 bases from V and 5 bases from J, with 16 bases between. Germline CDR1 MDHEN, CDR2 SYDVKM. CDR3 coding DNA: TGTGCCAGCAGTAAAACACAGGACCGCGACAATGAGCAGTTCTTC. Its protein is CASSKTQDRDNEQFF. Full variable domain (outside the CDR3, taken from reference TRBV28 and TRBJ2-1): DVKVTQSSRYLVKRTGEKVFLECVQDMDHENMFWYRQDPGLGLRLIYFSYDVKMKEKGDIPEGYSVSREKKERFSLILESASTNQTSMYLCASSKTQDRDNEQFFGPGTRLTVL.

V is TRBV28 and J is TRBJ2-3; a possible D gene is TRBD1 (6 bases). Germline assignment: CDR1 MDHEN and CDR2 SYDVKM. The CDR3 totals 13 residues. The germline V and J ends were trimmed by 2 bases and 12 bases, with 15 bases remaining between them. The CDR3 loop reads CASSLSLIQGQYF. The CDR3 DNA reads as TGTGCCAGCAGTTTAAGTCTTATACAGGGTCAGTATTTT.

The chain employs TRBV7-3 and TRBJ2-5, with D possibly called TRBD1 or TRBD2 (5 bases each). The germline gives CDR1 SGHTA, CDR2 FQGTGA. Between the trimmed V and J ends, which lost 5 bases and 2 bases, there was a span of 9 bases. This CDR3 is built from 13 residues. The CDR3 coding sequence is TGTGCCAGCAGCCTGGGACCTCAAGAGACCCAGTACTTC. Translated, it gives CASSLGPQETQYF.

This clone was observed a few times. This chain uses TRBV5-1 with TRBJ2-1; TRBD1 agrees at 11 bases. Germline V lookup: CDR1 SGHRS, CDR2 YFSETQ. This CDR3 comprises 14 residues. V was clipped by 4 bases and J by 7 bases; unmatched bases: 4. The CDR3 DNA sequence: TGCGCCAGCAGCCCGGGACAGGGGGTAAATGAGCAGTTCTTC. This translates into CASSPGQGVNEQFF.

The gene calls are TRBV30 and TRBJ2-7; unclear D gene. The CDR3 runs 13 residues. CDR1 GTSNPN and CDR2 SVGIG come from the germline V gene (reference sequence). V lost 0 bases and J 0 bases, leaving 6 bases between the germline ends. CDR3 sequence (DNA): TGTGCCTGGAGTGTCACCATCTCCTACGAGCAGTACTTC. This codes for CAWSVTISYEQYF.